The T cell receptor beta chain described here comes from a study of OX40 agonist ivuxolimab in advanced cancers. About the study: The study gave patients intravenous ivuxolimab at 0.01 to 10 mg/kg every 2 weeks.

Repertoires were generated with immunoSEQ multiplex PCR, while TCRdb's copy carries only in-frame clones and drops some. The repertoire holds roughly 110,000 clones, roughly nine tenths seen once, with 0.48% in the top ten. With regard to this clone: What it binds is not known.

This CDR3 has 16 amino acids. J gave up 2 bases and V 0 bases, and 4 bases lay outside the gene matches. Germline V gene sequence: CDR1 WSHSY, CDR2 SAAADI. The study, taken as a whole, reports: Clonal expansion was among the lowest in partial responders at 0.1-3.0 mg/kg, especially CD8+. Blood T cells, both CD4+ and CD8+, expanded clonally by week 6 at 0.1 to 3.0 mg/kg. Researchers did not determine the expanded peripheral T cells' antigen specificity.

The sequence was obtained from an adult with an advanced solid tumor such as melanoma, head and neck, liver or kidney cancer. The chain carries TRBV10-2 and TRBJ2-5, with 9 bases matching TRBD2. Here the sequenced sample was CD4+ or CD8+ T cells sorted from blood, taken in a trial of the OX40 agonist ivuxolimab. In nucleotides, the CDR3 is TGCGCCAGCAGTGAGTCGGGACTAGCAAATCAAGAGACCCAGTACTTC. This encodes CASSESGLANQETQYF.